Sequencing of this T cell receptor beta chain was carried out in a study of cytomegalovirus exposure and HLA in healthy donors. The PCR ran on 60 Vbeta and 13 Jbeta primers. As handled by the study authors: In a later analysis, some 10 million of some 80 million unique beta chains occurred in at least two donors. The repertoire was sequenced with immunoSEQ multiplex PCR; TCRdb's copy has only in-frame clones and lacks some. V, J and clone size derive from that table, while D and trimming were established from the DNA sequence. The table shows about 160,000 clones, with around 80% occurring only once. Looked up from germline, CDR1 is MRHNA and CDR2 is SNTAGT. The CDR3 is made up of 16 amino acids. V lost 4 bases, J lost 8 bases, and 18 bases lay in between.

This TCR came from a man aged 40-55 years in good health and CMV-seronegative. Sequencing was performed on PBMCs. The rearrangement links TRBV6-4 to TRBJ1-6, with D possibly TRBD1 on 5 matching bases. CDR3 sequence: CASSVQGVKGDSPLHF. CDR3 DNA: TGTGCCAGCAGTGTTCAAGGGGTAAAAGGGGATTCACCCCTCCACTTT.